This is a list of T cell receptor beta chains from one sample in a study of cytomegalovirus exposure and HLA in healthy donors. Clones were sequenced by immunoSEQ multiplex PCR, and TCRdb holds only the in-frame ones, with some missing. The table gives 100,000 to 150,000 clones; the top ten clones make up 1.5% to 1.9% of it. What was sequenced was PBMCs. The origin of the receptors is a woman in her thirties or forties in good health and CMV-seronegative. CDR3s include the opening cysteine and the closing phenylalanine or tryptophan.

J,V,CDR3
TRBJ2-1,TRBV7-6,CASSLVGDEQFF
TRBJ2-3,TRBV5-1,CASSPTLQGATDTQYF
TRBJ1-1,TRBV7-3,CASSWGPGNTEAFF
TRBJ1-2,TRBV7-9,CASSPDRGGGYTF
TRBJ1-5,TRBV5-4,CASSPNFRGQVGNQPQHF
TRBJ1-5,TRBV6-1,CASSPGEIQPQHF
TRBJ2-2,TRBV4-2,CASSQDLPGLAAGELFF
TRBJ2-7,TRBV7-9,CASSQFRQGIHEQYF
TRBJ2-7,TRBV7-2,CASSFGTTSYEQYF
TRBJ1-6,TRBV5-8,CASSMGQGKNSPLHF
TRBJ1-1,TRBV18,CASSLQRTGGENTEAFF
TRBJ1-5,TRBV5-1,CASSPDRANQPQHF
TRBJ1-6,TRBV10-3,CAISDNPGNNSPLHF
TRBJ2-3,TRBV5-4,CASRRTANTDTQYF
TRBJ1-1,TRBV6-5,CASSYGTTNTEAFF
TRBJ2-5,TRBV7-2,CASSPSRETQYF
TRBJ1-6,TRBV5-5,CASLRGGWPYNSPLHF
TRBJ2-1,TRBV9,CASSDTEGYMNEQFF
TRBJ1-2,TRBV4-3,CASSAPRAGYTF
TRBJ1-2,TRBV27,CASRPRDREGYTF
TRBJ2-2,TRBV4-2,CASSQESPRDRGAVF
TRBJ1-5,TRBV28,CASSLGTGGIQPQHF
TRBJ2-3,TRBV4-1,CASSQDISTDTQYF
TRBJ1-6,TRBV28,CASSLNSPLISSPLHF
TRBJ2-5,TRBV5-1,CASSLRGGRQETQYF
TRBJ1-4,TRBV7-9,CASRLGTGGGGNEKLFF